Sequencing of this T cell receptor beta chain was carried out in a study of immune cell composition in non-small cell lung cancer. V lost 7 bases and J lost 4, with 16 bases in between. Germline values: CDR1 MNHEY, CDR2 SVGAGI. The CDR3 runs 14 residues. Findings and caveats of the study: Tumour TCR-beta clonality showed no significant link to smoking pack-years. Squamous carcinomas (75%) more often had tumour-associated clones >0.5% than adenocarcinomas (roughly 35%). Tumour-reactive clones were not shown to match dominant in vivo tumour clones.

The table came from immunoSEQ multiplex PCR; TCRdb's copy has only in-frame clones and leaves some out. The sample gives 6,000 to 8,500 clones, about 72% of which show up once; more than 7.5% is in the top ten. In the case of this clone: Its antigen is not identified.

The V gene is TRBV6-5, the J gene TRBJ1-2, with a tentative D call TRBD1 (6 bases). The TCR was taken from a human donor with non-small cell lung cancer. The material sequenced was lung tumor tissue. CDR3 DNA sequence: TGTGCCAGCACCCAATCAGGGGTTTTCTATGGCTACACCTTC. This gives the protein CASTQSGVFYGYTF.